This TCR beta chain was identified in a study of blood T cell repertoires in COVID-19. Original methodology: Amplifying reference gene primers gave estimates of nucleated cell counts. Assay: immunoSEQ multiplex PCR; the TCRdb copy retains only in-frame clones and omits some. The D gene and trimming were derived from the DNA, and the V and J assignments and clone size from that table. This sample has 300,000 to 400,000 clones, with approximately 88% found just once. Cohort placement rested on clinical history that participants reported themselves. The source material was PBMCs or T cells enriched from blood (not recorded which). This TCR was sampled from a woman in her thirties with acute COVID-19.

Here the CDR3 reads CASSVASRGETQYF. In DNA form, the CDR3 reads TGTGCCAGCAGCGTAGCAAGCAGGGGAGAGACCCAGTACTTC. The genes are TRBV9 and TRBJ2-5, with D possibly TRBD1 on 6 matching bases. The germline CDR1 and CDR2 sequences are SGDLS and YYNGEE. Trimming removed 0 bases at V and 4 bases at J, with 10 bases between. This CDR3 has 14 amino acids.